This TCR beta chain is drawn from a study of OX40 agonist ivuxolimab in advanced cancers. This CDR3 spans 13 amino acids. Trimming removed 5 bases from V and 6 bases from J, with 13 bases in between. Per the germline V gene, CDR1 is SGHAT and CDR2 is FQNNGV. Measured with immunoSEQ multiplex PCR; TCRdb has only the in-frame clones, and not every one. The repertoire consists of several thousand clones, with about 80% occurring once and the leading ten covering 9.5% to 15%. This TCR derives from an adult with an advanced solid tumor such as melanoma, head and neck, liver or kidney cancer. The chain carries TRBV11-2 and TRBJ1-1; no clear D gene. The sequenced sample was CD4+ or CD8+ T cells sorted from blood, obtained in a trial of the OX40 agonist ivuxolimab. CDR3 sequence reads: CASSGGLKAEAFF. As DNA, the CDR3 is TGTGCCAGCAGCGGAGGACTGAAGGCTGAAGCTTTCTTT.